Presented here are 23 T cell receptor beta chains from one specimen sequenced in a study of blood T cells in healthy people across ages. The use of a sample-barcoded 5' primer and a J-beta primer mix characterized a second PCR of roughly 6 to 11 cycles. TCRdb passed the 5' RACE reads through MiXCR, listing each CDR3 protein once. The data contain over 950,000 distinct CDR3 sequences, approximately 50% of them singletons. The sequenced material came from blood. The origin of the receptors is a woman aged 60 to 75 in good health.

J is TRBJ2-1 and V is TRBV7-9; no reliable D call. The V end was cut by 8 bases, the J end by 8 bases, with 22 bases between. Germline loops: CDR1 SEHNR, CDR2 FQNEAQ (reference sequence). The CDR3 is made up of 15 amino acids. CDR3 loop: CASGEGISPRDEQFF. The CDR3 DNA reads TGTGCCAGCGGGGAAGGTATATCCCCCCGAGATGAGCAGTTCTTC.

The gene calls are TRBV3-1 and TRBJ2-7; TRBD2 agrees at 7 bases. The germline V gene has CDR1 LGHDT and CDR2 YNNKEL (reference sequence). This CDR3 spans 15 amino acids. Unmatched junction bases numbered 13, after V lost 4 bases and J lost 7 bases. CDR3 nucleotide sequence: TGTGCCAGCAGCCTGGGGGGGTTCTCCCTCAATGAGCAGTACTTC. Protein: CASSLGGFSLNEQYF.

The genes are TRBV7-2 and TRBJ2-4; 7 bases match TRBD2. The J call may be incorrect, as the DNA end agrees better with TRBJ2-7. This CDR3 has 16 residues. CDR1 is SGHTA and CDR2 is FQGNSA in the germline V gene. CDR3 sequence: CASSLTVWGRAPEQYF. Written as DNA, the CDR3 is TGTGCCAGCAGCTTAACCGTATGGGGGAGGGCCCCCGAGCAGTACTTC.

This clonotype was counted a few times. This chain connects TRBV10-2 to TRBJ2-7; D possibly corresponds to TRBD1 (7 bases). From germline, CDR1 is WSHSY and CDR2 SAAADI. This CDR3 region has 12 residues. V was pared by 4 bases and J by 5 bases, with 9 bases between. This CDR3 reads CASSARGDEQYF. The DNA of the CDR3 is TGCGCCAGCAGTGCCAGGGGGGACGAGCAGTACTTC.

The chain carries TRBV20-1 and TRBJ2-5; perhaps D is TRBD1 or TRBD2 (5 bases each). The CDR3 spans 14 residues. CDR1 is DFQATT, CDR2 SNEGSKA, per germline (reference sequence). V lost 4 bases to trimming and J lost 4 bases, with 16 bases between them. The CDR3 is CSAKLSGTTETQYF. CDR3 DNA sequence: TGCAGTGCTAAGTTATCCGGGACCACAGAGACCCAGTACTTC.

The rearrangement joins TRBV29-1 to TRBJ1-2; D is possibly TRBD1 (5 bases). The CDR3 contains 14 residues. Trimming took off 6 bases at V and 3 bases at J, with 17 bases between the two ends. Germline values: CDR1 SQVTM, CDR2 ANQGSEA. The CDR3: CSVVPSRGHYGYTF. For the CDR3, the DNA is TGCAGCGTCGTACCTAGTCGGGGACACTATGGCTACACCTTC.

This clonotype was recorded at least ten times. The J gene is TRBJ2-1, the V gene TRBV7-2; TRBD2 matches 7 bases. V was pared by 4 bases and J by 10 bases, with 4 bases of the junction left unmatched. This CDR3 comprises 12 residues. Germline V gene sequence: CDR1 SGHTA, CDR2 FQGNSA. The DNA of the CDR3 is TGTGCCAGCAGCTCCGGGACTAAAGAGCAGTTCTTC. It is translated as CASSSGTKEQFF.

A few counts support this clonotype. The chain couples TRBV3-1 to TRBJ2-7; TRBD1 might be the D (5 bases). CDR3 length: 15 amino acids. V was clipped by 1 base and J by 2 bases, with 12 bases between them. The germline gives CDR1 LGHDT, CDR2 YNNKEL (reference sequence). CDR3 DNA: TGTGCCAGCAGCCAAGTGCAGGGTCGGGCCTACGAGCAGTACTTC. It is translated as CASSQVQGRAYEQYF.

The chain links TRBV5-1 to TRBJ2-3, with D possibly TRBD1 on 5 matching bases. The CDR3 is made up of 15 amino acids. V shed 2 bases and J shed 1 base, with 11 bases lying between them. CDR1 is SGHRS and CDR2 is YFSETQ in the germline V gene. The CDR3: CASSLYDSRTDTQYF. The CDR3 nucleotides read TGCGCCAGCAGCTTATACGACAGCCGCACAGATACGCAGTATTTT.

CDR3 nucleotide sequence: TGCGCCAGCAGGCAAAGGGAAGACTTAGGTACAGATACGCAGTATTTT. This gives the protein CASRQREDLGTDTQYF. The chain couples TRBV5-1 to TRBJ2-3; D gene uncertain. The CDR3 totals 16 residues. Trimming stripped 5 bases from V and 3 bases from J, with 19 bases between. Germline CDR1 SGHRS, CDR2 YFSETQ.

This clonotype was recorded a few times. This chain links TRBV12-3 or TRBV12-4 with TRBJ2-1, with TRBD2 identical over 8 bases. The trim removed 5 bases at V and 0 bases at J, leaving 9 bases unmatched. This CDR3 comprises 17 residues. The CDR3 here is CASSPGPRGVSYNEQFF. For the CDR3, the DNA is TGTGCCAGCAGTCCAGGGCCGCGGGGGGTCTCCTACAATGAGCAGTTCTTC.

J is TRBJ2-1 and V is TRBV13; TRBD2 aligns across 7 bases. The J call is in doubt because the DNA end fits TRBJ2-7 better. This CDR3 contains 15 residues. CDR1 PRHDT and CDR2 FYEKMQ come from the germline V gene (reference sequence). CDR3 coding DNA: TGTGCCAGCAGCTTAGTCCTAGCGGAATACAATGAGCAGTACTTC. This sequence encodes CASSLVLAEYNEQYF.

This clonotype was detected only a few times. V gene TRBV29-1 combines with J gene TRBJ2-7; D may be TRBD2 (5 bases). The end of the DNA fits TRBJ2-5 better, so the J call may be wrong. Germline lookup yields CDR1 SQVTM and CDR2 ANQGSEA. The CDR3 is 12 amino acids. The CDR3 loop reads CSAVAIVKTQYF. CDR3 DNA sequence: TGCAGCGCTGTAGCGATAGTAAAGACCCAGTACTTC.

The chain recombines TRBV20-1 with TRBJ2-5, with D tentatively TRBD1 or TRBD2 (5 bases each). Deletions cut 3 bases from V and 1 base from J, with 9 bases between. CDR1 and CDR2 from the germline V gene are DFQATT and SNEGSKA (reference sequence). The CDR3 has 13 residues. CDR3 region: CSASGTFQETQYF. The CDR3 coding sequence is TGCAGTGCTAGCGGGACCTTCCAAGAGACCCAGTACTTC.

Worth noting for this clonotype: One end of the junction is discordant with germline, which a read error may explain. This rearrangement joins TRBV12-3 or TRBV12-4 to TRBJ2-3, with unresolved D. The CDR3 spans 13 residues. The DNA of the CDR3 is TGTGCCAGCAGATTAGGGATCACAGATACGCAGTATTTT. Its protein is CASRLGITDTQYF.

J is TRBJ2-5 and V is TRBV6-5; 9 bases are a match to TRBD1. Germline loops: CDR1 MNHEY, CDR2 SVGAGI. There are 15 residues in the CDR3. Trimming cost V 0 bases and J 3 bases; bases outside gene matches: 2. The CDR3 bases are TGTGCCAGCAGTTACTCGGACAGGGGAGAAGAGACCCAGTACTTC. Encoded protein: CASSYSDRGEETQYF.

This clonotype was recorded only once. The chain couples TRBV20-1 to TRBJ2-7; D is unresolved. V dropped 6 bases and J dropped 3 bases, with 12 bases sitting between them. Germline V CDR1 and CDR2: DFQATT, SNEGSKA (reference sequence). This CDR3 comprises 12 residues. CDR3 DNA sequence: TGCAGTGCCGGTAAGGACGGCTACGAGCAGTACTTC. This codes for CSAGKDGYEQYF.

The CDR3 DNA follows: TGTGCCAGCAGCTTAGGAAGACGGGGGGTGGCTAATGAAAAACTGTTTTTT. Protein: CASSLGRRGVANEKLFF. The chain employs TRBV13 and TRBJ1-4; possibly TRBD1 for D (5 bases). V shed 0 bases and J shed 3 bases, with 14 bases lying between them. Germline assignment: CDR1 PRHDT and CDR2 FYEKMQ (reference sequence). CDR3 length equals 17 residues. The whole variable domain, filled in from reference TRBV13 and TRBJ1-4, reads AAGVIQSPRHLIKEKRETATLKCYPIPRHDTVYWYQQGPGQDPQFLISFYEKMQSDKGSIPDRFSAQQFSDYHSELNMSSLELGDSALYFCASSLGRRGVANEKLFFGSGTQLSVL.

This clonotype was detected ten times or more. In DNA, the CDR3 is TGTGCCAGCAGTCAACAGGGGACCGGGGAGCTGTTTTTT. Translation: CASSQQGTGELFF. V and J are TRBV2 and TRBJ2-2; 7 nucleotides agree with TRBD1. This CDR3 spans 13 amino acids. Unmatched junction bases numbered 2, after V lost 5 bases and J lost 5 bases. CDR1 SNHLY and CDR2 FYNNEI come from the germline V gene.

The chain carries TRBV11-3 and TRBJ2-1; 8 positions agree with TRBD1. Looked up from germline, CDR1 is SGHNT and CDR2 is YENEEA. The CDR3 extends over 15 amino acids. The junction had 7 bases not matched to a gene; V was cut back by 5 bases and J by 4 bases. CDR3 nucleotides: TGTGCCAGCAGCACAAGACAGGGGTCATACAATGAGCAGTTCTTC. Amino acid sequence: CASSTRQGSYNEQFF.

This clonotype was detected a few times. The chain joins TRBV20-1 to TRBJ2-5; tentative D call: TRBD2 (5 bases). Germline V gene sequence: CDR1 DFQATT, CDR2 SNEGSKA (reference sequence). The CDR3 loop spans 14 amino acids. V gave up 2 bases and J gave up 4 bases, with 14 bases separating them. CDR3 residues: CSARWVYAGETQYF. The DNA of the CDR3 is TGCAGTGCTAGATGGGTCTACGCGGGAGAGACCCAGTACTTC.

This clonotype occurred a few times. This sequence joins TRBV12-3 or TRBV12-4 and TRBJ2-2; 7 bases agree with TRBD2. The V gene end was trimmed by 3 bases and the J gene end by 6 bases; junction bases not matched to a gene: 7. The CDR3 is 15 amino acids. The CDR3 coding sequence is TGTGCCAGCAGTTTCAGAGCGGGAAGTTCCGGGGAGCTGTTTTTT. Translation: CASSFRAGSSGELFF.

This clonotype was observed a few times. The J gene is TRBJ2-7, the V gene TRBV7-2, with TRBD1 as a possible D gene (6 bases). Germline CDR1 reads SGHTA; CDR2 reads FQGNSA. V was shortened by 3 bases and J by 4 bases, with 10 bases between the two germline ends. CDR3 length equals 13 residues. CDR3 protein: CASSLQGMYEQYF. The CDR3 DNA is TGTGCCAGCAGCTTGCAGGGGATGTACGAGCAGTACTTC.